There are a few counts of the clone carrying this T cell receptor beta chain. What it binds is unknown. The record originates from a study of long-term antiretroviral therapy in people with HIV. The study's findings and limits: No data on ART adherence, viral resistance or therapy changes.

The run of the v3.0 immunoSEQ assay was at survey level. Measured with immunoSEQ multiplex PCR; TCRdb has only the in-frame clones, and not every one. The repertoire holds 9,500 to 15,000 clones, with roughly 80% as singletons. Germline V gene data show CDR1 as MNHEY and CDR2 as SMNVEV (reference sequence). V gave up 6 bases and J gave up 12 bases; unmatched junction bases: 11. The CDR3 is 13 amino acids. The V gene is TRBV27, the J gene TRBJ2-7, with 10 bases fitting TRBD2. This receptor was obtained from a woman between 35 and 50 years old with HIV. The sequenced sample was unsorted PBMCs, obtained 0.8 years before starting antiretroviral therapy. The CDR3 region is CASSEREGLFLYF. CDR3 nucleotides: TGTGCCAGCAGCGAGCGGGAGGGCCTTTTTCTGTACTTC.